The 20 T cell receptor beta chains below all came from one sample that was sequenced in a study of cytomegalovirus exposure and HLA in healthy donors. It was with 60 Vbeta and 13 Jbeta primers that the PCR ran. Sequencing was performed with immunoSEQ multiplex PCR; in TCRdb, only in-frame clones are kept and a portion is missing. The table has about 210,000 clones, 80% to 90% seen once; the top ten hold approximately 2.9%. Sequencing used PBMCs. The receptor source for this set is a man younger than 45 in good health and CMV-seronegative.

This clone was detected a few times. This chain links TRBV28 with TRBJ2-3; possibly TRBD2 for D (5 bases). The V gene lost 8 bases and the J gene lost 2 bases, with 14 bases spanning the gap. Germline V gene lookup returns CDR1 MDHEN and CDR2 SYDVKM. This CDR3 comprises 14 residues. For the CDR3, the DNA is TGTGCCAGCCGCTCAACCGGGGACACAGATACGCAGTATTTT. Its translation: CASRSTGDTDTQYF.

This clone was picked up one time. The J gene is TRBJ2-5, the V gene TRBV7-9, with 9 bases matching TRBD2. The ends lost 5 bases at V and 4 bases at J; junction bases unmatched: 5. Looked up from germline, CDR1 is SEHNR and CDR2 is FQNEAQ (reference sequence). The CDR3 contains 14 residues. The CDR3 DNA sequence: TGTGCCAGCAGCCAAGCGGGGGGCAGAGAGACCCAGTACTTC. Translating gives CASSQAGGRETQYF.

The CDR3 nucleotides read TGTGCCAGCAGCGTAACAGGACAGACCTACAATGAGCAGTTCTTC. Amino acids: CASSVTGQTYNEQFF. This chain joins TRBV9 and TRBJ2-1; a possible D gene is TRBD1 (6 bases). Germline CDR1 SGDLS, CDR2 YYNGEE. Trimming shortened V by 1 base and J by 2 bases, and 10 bases separated the two germline ends. The CDR3 has 15 residues.

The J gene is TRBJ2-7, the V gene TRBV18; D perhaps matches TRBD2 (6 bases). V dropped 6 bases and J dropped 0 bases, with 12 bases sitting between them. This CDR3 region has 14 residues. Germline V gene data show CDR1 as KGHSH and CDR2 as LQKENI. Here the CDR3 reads CASSPGGASYEQYF. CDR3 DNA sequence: TGTGCCAGCTCCCCCGGGGGAGCCTCCTACGAGCAGTACTTC.

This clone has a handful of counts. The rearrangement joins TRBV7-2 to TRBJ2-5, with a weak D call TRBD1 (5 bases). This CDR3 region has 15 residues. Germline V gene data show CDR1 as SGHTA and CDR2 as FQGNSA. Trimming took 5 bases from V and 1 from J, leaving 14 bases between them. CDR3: CASSTRRTTQETQYF. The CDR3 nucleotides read TGTGCCAGCAGCACACGAAGGACAACCCAAGAGACCCAGTACTTC.

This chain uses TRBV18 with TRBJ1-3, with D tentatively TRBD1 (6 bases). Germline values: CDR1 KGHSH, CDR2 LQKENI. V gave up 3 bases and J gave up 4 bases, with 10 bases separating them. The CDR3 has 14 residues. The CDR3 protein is CASSPAGAGNTIYF. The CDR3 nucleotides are TGTGCCAGCTCACCCGCGGGGGCCGGAAACACCATATATTTT. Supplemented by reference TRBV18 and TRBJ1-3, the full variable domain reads NAGVMQNPRHLVRRRGQEARLRCSPMKGHSHVYWYRQLPEEGLKFMVYLQKENIIDESGMPKERFSAEFPKEGPSILRIQQVVRGDSAAYFCASSPAGAGNTIYFGEGSWLTVV.

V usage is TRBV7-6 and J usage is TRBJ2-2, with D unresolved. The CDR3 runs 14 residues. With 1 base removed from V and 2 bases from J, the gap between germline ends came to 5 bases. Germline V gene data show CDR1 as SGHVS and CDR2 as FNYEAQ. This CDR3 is CASSLDLNTGELFF. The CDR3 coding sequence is TGTGCCAGCAGCTTAGACTTAAACACCGGGGAGCTGTTTTTT. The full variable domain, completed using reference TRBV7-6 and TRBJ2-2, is GAGVSQSPRYKVTKRGQDVALRCDPISGHVSLYWYRQALGQGPEFLTYFNYEAQQDKSGLPNDRFSAERPEGSISTLTIQRTEQRDSAMYRCASSLDLNTGELFFGEGSRLTVL.

The CDR3 DNA is TGTGCCAGCAGTTTAACGGACAGGGGAGCTGGGGCCAACGTCCTGACTTTC. This codes for CASSLTDRGAGANVLTF. The chain combines TRBV28 with TRBJ2-6, with 9 nucleotides matching TRBD1. This CDR3 is built from 17 residues. CDR1 and CDR2 (germline): MDHEN, SYDVKM. J was trimmed by 2 bases and V by 2 bases; bases with no gene match: 4.

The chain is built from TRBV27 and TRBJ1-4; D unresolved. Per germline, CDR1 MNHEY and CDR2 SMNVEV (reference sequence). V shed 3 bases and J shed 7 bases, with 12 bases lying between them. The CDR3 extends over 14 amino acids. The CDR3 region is CASSFREGGEKLFF. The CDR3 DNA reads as TGTGCCAGCAGTTTTAGGGAAGGAGGTGAAAAACTGTTTTTT.

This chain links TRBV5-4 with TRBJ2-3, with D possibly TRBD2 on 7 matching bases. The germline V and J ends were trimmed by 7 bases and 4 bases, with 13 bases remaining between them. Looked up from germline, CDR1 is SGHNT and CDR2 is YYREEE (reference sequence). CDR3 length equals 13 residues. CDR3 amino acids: CASWGGAADTQYF. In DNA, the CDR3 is TGTGCCAGCTGGGGGGGGGCAGCAGATACGCAGTATTTT.

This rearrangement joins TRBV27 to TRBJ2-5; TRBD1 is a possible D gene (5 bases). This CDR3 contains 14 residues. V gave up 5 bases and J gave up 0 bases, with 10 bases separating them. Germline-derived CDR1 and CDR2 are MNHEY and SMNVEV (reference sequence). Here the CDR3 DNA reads TGTGCCAGCAGTCCTCTGACAGACCAAGAGACCCAGTACTTC. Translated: CASSPLTDQETQYF.

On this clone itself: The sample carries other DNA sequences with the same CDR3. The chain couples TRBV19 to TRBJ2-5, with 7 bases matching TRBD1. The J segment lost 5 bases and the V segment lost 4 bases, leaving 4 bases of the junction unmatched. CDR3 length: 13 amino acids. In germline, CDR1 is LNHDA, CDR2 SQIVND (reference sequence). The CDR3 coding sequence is TGTGCCAGTAGTAATGACAGGGCCGAGACCCAGTACTTC. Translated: CASSNDRAETQYF.

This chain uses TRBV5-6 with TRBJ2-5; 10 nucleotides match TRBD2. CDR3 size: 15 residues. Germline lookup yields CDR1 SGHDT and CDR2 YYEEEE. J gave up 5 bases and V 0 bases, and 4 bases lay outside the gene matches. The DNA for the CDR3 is TGTGCCAGCAGCTTGGCGGGACTAGCGAGCGAGACCCAGTACTTC. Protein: CASSLAGLASETQYF.

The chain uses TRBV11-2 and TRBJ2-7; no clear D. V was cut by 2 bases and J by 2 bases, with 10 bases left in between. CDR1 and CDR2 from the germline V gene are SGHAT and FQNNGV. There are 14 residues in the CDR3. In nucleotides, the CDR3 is TGTGCCAGCAGCTTAAGTACACTAACCTACGAGCAGTACTTC. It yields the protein CASSLSTLTYEQYF.

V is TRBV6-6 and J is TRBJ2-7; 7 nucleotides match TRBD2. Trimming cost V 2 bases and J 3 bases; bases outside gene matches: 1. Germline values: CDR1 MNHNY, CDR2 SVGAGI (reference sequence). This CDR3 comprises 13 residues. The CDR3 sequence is CASSYASGYEQYF. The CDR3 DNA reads TGTGCCAGCAGTTACGCTAGCGGCTACGAGCAGTACTTC.

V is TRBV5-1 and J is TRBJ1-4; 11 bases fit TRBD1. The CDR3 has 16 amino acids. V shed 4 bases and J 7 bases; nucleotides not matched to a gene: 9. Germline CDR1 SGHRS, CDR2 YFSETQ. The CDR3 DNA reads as TGCGCCAGCAGCCAAGGAAGGGGGACAGGGGGTGAAAAACTGTTTTTT. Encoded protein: CASSQGRGTGGEKLFF.

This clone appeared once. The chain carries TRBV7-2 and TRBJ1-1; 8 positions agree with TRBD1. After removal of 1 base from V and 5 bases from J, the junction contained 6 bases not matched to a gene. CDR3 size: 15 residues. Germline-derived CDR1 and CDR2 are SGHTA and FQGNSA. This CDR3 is CASSLVTGGGTEAFF. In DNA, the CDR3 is TGTGCCAGCAGCTTAGTTACAGGGGGAGGTACTGAAGCTTTCTTT.

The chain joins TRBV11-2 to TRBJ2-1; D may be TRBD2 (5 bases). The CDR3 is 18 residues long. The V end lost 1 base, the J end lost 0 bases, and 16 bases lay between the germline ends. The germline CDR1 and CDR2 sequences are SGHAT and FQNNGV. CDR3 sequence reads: CASSLARGSGNSYNEQFF. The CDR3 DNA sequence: TGTGCCAGCAGCTTAGCCCGAGGGTCGGGGAACTCCTACAATGAGCAGTTCTTC.

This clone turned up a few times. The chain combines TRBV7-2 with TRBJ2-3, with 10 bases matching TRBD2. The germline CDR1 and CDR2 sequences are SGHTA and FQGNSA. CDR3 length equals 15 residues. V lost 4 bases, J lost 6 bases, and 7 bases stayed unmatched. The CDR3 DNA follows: TGTGCCAGCAGCTCGATAGCGGGGGGCGGCGATACGCAGTATTTT. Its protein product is CASSSIAGGGDTQYF.

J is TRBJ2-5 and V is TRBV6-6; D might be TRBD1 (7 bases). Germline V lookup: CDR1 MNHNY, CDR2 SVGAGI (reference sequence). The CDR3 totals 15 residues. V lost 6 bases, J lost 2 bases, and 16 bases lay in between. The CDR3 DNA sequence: TGTGCCAGCAGCACCCTCAGGGGGACTCAAGAGACCCAGTACTTC. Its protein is CASSTLRGTQETQYF.